This T cell receptor beta chain was profiled in a study of T cell responses to AZD1222 COVID-19 vaccine. Study-wide findings and caveats: The donors showed a predominance of white British ancestry and of females, with possible underestimation of clonal diversity.

The assay was immunoSEQ multiplex PCR, and TCRdb's table has in-frame clones only and misses some. The repertoire holds about 140,000 clones, 80% to 95% seen once, with less than 2.5% in the top ten. As regards this clone: Its target is unknown. The same CDR3 also results from other DNA sequences found in this sample.

This receptor was identified in an adult in good health. The sequencing used peripheral blood, collected on day 0 of AZD1222 vaccination.

The CDR3 protein is CASSPTGDTEAFF. Written as DNA, the CDR3 is TGTGCCAGCTCACCAACCGGGGATACTGAAGCTTTCTTT. The chain combines TRBV18 with TRBJ1-1; D gene unclear. Trimming stripped 2 bases from V and 5 bases from J, with 9 bases between. The CDR3 has 13 amino acids. Germline V lookup: CDR1 KGHSH, CDR2 LQKENI.